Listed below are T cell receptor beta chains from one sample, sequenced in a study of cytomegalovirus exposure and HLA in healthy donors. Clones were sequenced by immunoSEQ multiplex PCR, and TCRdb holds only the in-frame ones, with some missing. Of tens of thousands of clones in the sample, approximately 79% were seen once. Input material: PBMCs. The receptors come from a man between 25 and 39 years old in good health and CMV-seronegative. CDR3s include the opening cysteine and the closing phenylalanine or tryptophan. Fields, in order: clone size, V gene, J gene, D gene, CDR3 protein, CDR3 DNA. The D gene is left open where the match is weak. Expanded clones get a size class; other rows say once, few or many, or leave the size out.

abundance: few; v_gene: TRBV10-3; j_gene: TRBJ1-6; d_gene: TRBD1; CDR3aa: CAISELTGDSPLHF; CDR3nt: TGTGCCATCAGTGAGTTAACAGGGGATTCACCCCTCCACTTT
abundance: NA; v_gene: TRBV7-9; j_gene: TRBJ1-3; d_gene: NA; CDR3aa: CASSPGGYTIYF; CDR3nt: TGTGCCAGCAGCCCCGGAGGTTACACCATATATTTT
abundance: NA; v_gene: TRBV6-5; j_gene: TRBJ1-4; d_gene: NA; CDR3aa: CASSATATNEKLFF; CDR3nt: TGTGCCAGCAGCGCCACAGCAACTAATGAAAAACTGTTTTTT
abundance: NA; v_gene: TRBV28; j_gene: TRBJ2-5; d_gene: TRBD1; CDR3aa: CASSPPYRGRETQYF; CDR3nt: TGTGCCAGCAGTCCCCCCTACAGGGGGCGAGAGACCCAGTACTTC
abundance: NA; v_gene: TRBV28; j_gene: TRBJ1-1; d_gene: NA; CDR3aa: CASSPPKGLPEAFF; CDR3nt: TGTGCCAGCAGTCCCCCCAAAGGACTTCCTGAAGCTTTCTTT
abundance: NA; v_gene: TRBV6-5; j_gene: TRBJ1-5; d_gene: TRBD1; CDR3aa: CASSRQGSNQPQHF; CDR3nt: TGTGCCAGCAGTAGACAGGGGAGCAATCAGCCCCAGCATTTT
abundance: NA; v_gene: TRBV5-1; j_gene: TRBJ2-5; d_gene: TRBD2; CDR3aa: CASSSKRGGPQETQYF; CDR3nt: TGCGCCAGCAGCTCTAAGCGGGGGGGCCCCCAAGAGACCCAGTACTTC
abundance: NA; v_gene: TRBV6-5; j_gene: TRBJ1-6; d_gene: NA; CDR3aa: CASTSAQANSPLHF; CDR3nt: TGTGCCAGCACCTCGGCACAGGCTAATTCACCCCTCCACTTT
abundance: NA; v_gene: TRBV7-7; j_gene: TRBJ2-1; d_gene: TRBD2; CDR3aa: CASSRTSGGASDEQFF; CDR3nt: TGTGCCAGCAGCCGGACTAGCGGGGGGGCCTCAGATGAGCAGTTCTTC
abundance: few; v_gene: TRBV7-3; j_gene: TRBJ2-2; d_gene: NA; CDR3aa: CASSLVGAYLPGELFF; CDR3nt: TGTGCCAGCAGCTTAGTAGGAGCGTATCTCCCCGGGGAGCTGTTTTTT
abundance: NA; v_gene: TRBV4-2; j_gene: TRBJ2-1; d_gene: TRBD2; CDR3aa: CASSQAGLSGGRNEQFF; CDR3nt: TGTGCCAGCAGCCAAGCCGGACTTAGCGGGGGGAGGAATGAGCAGTTCTTC
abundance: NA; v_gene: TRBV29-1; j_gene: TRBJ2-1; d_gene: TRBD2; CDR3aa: CSVAKTSGYNEQFF; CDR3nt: TGCAGCGTCGCAAAGACTAGCGGTTACAATGAGCAGTTCTTC
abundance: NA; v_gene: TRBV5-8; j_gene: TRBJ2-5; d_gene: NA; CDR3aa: CASSFPSTQYF; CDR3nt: TGTGCCAGCAGCTTTCCGAGTACCCAGTACTTC
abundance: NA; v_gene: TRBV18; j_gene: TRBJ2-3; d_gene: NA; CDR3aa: CASSPPGTRGTQYF; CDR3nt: TGTGCCAGCTCACCACCCGGTACCCGTGGTACGCAGTATTTT
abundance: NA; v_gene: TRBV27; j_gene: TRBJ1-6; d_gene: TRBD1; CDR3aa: CASSEDRGRNSPLHF; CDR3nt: TGTGCCAGCAGTGAGGACAGGGGCAGGAATTCACCCCTCCACTTT
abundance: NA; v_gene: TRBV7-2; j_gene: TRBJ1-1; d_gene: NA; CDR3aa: CASSLGRSGTRNTEAFF; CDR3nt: TGTGCCAGCAGCTTAGGAAGATCCGGGACAAGGAACACTGAAGCTTTCTTT
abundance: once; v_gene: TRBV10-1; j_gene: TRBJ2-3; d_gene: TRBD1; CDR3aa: CASSRGGPTDTQYF; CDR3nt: TGCGCCAGCAGTAGAGGGGGCCCTACGGATACGCAGTATTTT
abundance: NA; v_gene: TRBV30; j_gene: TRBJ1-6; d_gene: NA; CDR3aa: CAWRGPGDSPLHF; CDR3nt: TGTGCCTGGAGGGGCCCCGGGGATTCACCCCTCCACTTT
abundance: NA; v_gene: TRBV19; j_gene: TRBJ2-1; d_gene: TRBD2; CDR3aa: CASSIRTSGYNEQFF; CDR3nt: TGTGCCAGTAGTATACGGACTAGCGGCTACAATGAGCAGTTCTTC
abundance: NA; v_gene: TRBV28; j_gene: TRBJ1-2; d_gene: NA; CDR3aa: CASSLLRGSYGYTF; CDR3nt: TGTGCCAGCAGTTTACTCAGGGGCAGCTATGGCTACACCTTC
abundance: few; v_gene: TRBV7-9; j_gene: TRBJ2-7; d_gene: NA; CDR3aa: CASSLLYEQYF; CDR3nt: TGTGCCAGCAGCCTACTCTACGAGCAGTACTTC
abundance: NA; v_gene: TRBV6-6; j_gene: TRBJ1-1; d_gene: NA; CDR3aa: CASSPRINTEAFF; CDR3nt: TGTGCCAGCAGTCCCAGGATCAACACTGAAGCTTTCTTT
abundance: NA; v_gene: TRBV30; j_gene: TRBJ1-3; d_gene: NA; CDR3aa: CACVMESGNTIYF; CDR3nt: TGTGCCTGTGTGATGGAGTCTGGAAACACCATATATTTT
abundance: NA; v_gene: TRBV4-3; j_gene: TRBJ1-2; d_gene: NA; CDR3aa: CASSQAQNYGYTF; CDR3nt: TGCGCCAGCAGCCAAGCACAGAACTATGGCTACACCTTC
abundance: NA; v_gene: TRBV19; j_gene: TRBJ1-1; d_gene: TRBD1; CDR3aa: CASSPTGQGRNTEAFF; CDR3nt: TGTGCCAGTTCGCCCACGGGACAGGGGAGGAACACTGAAGCTTTCTTT
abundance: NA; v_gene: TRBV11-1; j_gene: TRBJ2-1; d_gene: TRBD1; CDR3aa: CASSSRQGNYNEQFF; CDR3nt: TGTGCCAGCAGCTCCCGACAGGGAAATTACAATGAGCAGTTCTTC
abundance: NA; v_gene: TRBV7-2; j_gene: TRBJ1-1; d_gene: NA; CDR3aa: CASSRTQNTEAFF; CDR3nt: TGTGCCAGCAGCCGGACACAGAACACTGAAGCTTTCTTT
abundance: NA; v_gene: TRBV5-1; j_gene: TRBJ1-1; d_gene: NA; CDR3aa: CASSLEQLTEAFF; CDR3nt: TGCGCCAGCAGCTTGGAACAGCTCACTGAAGCTTTCTTT
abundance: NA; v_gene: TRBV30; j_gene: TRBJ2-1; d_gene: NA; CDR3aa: CAWSVGGGAYNEQFF; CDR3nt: TGTGCCTGGAGTGTAGGGGGGGGTGCCTACAATGAGCAGTTCTTC
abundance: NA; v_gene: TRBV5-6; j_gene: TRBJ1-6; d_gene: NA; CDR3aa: CASSSVSSQTNSPLHF; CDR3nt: TGTGCCAGCAGCTCCGTCTCGAGTCAAACTAATTCACCCCTCCACTTT
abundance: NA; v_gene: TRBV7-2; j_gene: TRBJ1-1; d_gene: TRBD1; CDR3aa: CASSLGQGARENTEAFF; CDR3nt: TGTGCCAGCAGCTTGGGACAGGGGGCAAGGGAAAACACTGAAGCTTTCTTT
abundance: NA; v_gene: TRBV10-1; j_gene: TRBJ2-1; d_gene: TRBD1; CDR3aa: CASTPGETGKNEQFF; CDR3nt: TGCGCCAGCACCCCTGGGGAGACAGGGAAAAATGAGCAGTTCTTC
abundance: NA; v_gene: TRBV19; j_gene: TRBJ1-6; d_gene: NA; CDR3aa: CASSITGARDSPLHF; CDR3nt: TGTGCCAGTAGTATAACTGGGGCACGGGATTCACCCCTCCACTTT
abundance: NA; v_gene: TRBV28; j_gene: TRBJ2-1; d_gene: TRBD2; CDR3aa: CASRTSGGGEQFF; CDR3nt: TGTGCCAGCAGGACTAGCGGGGGGGGCGAGCAGTTCTTC
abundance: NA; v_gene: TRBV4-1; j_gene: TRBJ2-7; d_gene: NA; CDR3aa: CASSQGGRTGMYEQYF; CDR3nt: TGCGCCAGCAGCCAAGGTGGTAGAACAGGGATGTACGAGCAGTACTTC
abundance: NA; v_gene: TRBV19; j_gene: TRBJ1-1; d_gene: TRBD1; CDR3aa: CASGRTGSEAFF; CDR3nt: TGTGCCAGTGGCCGGACAGGGAGTGAAGCTTTCTTT
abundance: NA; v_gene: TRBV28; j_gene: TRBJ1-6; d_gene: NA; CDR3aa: CASSQEVSPLHF; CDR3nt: TGTGCCAGCAGCCAAGAGGTATCACCCCTCCACTTT
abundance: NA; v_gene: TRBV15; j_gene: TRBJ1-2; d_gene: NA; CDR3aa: CATSRETGDGYTF; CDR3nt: TGTGCCACCAGCAGAGAGACAGGCGATGGCTACACCTTC
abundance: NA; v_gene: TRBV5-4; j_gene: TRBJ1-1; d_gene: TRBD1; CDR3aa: CASSLVGQPKAFF; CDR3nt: TGTGCCAGCAGCTTGGTGGGACAGCCTAAAGCTTTCTTT
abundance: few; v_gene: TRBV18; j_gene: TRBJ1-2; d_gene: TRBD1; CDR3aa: CASSPPRTGASYGYTF; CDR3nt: TGTGCCAGCTCACCACCACGGACAGGGGCTTCCTATGGCTACACCTTC
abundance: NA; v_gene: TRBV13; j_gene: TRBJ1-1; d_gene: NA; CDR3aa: CASSLAEGLGEAFF; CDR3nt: TGTGCCAGCAGCTTAGCGGAGGGTTTAGGTGAAGCTTTCTTT
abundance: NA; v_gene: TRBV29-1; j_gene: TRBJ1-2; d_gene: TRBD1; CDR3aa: CSVAGGSGGYTF; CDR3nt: TGCAGCGTGGCAGGGGGGTCCGGTGGCTACACCTTC
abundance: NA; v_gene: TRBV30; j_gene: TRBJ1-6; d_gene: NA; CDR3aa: CAWSLLYNSPLHF; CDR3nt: TGTGCCTGGAGTCTCCTCTATAATTCACCCCTCCACTTT
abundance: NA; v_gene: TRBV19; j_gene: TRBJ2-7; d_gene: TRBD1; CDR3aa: CATRIGQGGEQYF; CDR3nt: TGTGCCACCCGAATCGGACAGGGAGGCGAGCAGTACTTC
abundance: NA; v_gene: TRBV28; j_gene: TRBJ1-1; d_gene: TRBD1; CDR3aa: CATREGAAEAFF; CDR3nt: TGTGCCACACGAGAGGGGGCTGCTGAAGCTTTCTTT
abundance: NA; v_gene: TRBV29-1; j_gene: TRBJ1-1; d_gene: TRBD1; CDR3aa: CSVAGTGGYTEAFF; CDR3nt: TGCAGCGTTGCGGGGACAGGGGGTTACACTGAAGCTTTCTTT
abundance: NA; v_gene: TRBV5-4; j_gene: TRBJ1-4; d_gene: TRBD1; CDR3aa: CASSRTGNNEKLFF; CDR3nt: TGTGCCAGCAGCCGGACAGGGAATAATGAAAAACTGTTTTTT
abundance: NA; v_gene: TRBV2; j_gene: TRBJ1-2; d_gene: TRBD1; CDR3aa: CASRAGGGHGYTF; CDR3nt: TGTGCCAGCAGGGCAGGGGGCGGCCATGGCTACACCTTC
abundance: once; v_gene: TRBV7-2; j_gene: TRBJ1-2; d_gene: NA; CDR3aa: CASSIPPRGHYGYTF; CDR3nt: TGTGCCAGCAGCATCCCTCCCAGGGGACACTATGGCTACACCTTC